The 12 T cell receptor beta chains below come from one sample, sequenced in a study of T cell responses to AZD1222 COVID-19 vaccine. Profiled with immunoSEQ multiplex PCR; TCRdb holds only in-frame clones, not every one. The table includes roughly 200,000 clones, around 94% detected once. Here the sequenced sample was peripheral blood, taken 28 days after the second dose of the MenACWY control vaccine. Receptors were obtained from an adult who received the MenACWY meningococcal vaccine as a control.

CDR3 nucleotide sequence: TGTGCCAGTAGTATAGACTCCACGTCGACAGGGACAGTAACTGGCTACACCTTC. Translating it yields CASSIDSTSTGTVTGYTF. The chain joins TRBV19 to TRBJ1-2; 7 positions match TRBD1. Germline V gene sequence: CDR1 LNHDA, CDR2 SQIVND (reference sequence). V was pared by 0 bases and J by 7 bases, with 17 bases of the junction left unmatched. The CDR3 consists of 18 residues.

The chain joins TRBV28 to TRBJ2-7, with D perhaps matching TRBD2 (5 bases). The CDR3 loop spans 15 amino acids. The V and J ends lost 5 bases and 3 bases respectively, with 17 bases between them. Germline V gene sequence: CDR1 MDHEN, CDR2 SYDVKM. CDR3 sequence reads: CASSPAGETLYEQYF. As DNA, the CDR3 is TGTGCCAGCAGTCCGGCCGGGGAAACCCTCTACGAGCAGTACTTC.

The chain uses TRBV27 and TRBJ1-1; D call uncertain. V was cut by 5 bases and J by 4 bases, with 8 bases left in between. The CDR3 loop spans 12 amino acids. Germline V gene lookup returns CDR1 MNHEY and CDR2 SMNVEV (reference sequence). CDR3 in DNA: TGTGCCAGCAGTCGAGACCGCACTGAAGCTTTCTTT. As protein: CASSRDRTEAFF.

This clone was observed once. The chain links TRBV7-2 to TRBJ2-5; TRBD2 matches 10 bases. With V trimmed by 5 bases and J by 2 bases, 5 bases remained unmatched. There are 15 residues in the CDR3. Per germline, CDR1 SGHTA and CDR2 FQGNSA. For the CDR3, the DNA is TGTGCCAGCAGCCGGACTAGCGGAACTCAAGAGACCCAGTACTTC. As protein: CASSRTSGTQETQYF.

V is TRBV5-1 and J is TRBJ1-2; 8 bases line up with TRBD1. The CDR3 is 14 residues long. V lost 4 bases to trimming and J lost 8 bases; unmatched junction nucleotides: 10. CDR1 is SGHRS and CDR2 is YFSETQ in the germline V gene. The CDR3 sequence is CASSPLQGVGGYTF. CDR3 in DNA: TGCGCCAGCAGCCCCCTACAGGGGGTGGGAGGCTACACCTTC.

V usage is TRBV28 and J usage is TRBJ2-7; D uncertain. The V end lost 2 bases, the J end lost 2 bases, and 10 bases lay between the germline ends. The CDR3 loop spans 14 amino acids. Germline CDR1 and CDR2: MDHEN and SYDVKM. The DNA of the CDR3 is TGTGCCAGCAGTTTACTGGCCAGTACCTACGAGCAGTACTTC. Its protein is CASSLLASTYEQYF.

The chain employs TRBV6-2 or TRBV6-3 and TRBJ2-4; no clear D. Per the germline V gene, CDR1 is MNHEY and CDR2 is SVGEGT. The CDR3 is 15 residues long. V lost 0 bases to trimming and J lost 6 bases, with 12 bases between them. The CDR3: CASSYSIGPANIQYF. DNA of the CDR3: TGTGCCAGCAGTTACTCGATCGGGCCAGCAAACATTCAGTACTTC.

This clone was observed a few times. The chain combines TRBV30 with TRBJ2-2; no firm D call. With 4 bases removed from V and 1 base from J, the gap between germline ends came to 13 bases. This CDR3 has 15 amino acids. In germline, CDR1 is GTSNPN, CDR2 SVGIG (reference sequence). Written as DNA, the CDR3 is TGTGCCTGGACCCACCTCGGGCAGAACACCGGGGAGCTGTTTTTT. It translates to CAWTHLGQNTGELFF.

The CDR3 loop reads CASSLGQGETQYF. The CDR3 nucleotides read TGTGCCAGCAGCTTAGGGCAGGGAGAGACCCAGTACTTC. The rearrangement joins TRBV7-8 to TRBJ2-5, with D possibly being TRBD1 (5 bases). V was shortened by 1 base and J by 4 bases, with 7 bases between the two germline ends. This CDR3 comprises 13 residues. Germline V gene sequence: CDR1 SGHVS, CDR2 FQNEAQ.

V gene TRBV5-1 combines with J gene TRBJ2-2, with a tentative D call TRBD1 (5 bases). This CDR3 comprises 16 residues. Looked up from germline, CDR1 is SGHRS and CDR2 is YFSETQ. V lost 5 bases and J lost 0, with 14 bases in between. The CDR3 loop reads CASSRRVVTNTGELFF. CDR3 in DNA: TGCGCCAGCAGTCGCAGGGTAGTGACGAACACCGGGGAGCTGTTTTTT.

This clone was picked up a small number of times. The CDR3 nucleotides are TGTGCCAGCAGCTCCGGGACATACGACGGCTACACCTTC. It yields the protein CASSSGTYDGYTF. This chain joins TRBV6-5 and TRBJ1-2, with TRBD1 as a possible D gene (6 bases). CDR1 MNHEY and CDR2 SVGAGI come from the germline V gene. V lost 6 bases to trimming and J lost 8 bases, with 16 bases between them. The CDR3 is made up of 13 amino acids.

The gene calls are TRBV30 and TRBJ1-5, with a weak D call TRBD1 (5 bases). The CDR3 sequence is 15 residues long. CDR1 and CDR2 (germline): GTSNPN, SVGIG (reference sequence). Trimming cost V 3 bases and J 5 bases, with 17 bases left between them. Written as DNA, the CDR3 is TGTGCCTGGAGACCCCCCGGGGGTCGGGATCAGCCCCAGCATTTT. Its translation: CAWRPPGGRDQPQHF. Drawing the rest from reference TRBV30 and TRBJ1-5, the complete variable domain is SQTIHQWPATLVQPVGSPLSLECTVEGTSNPNLYWYRQAAGRGLQLLFYSVGIGQISSEVPQNLSASRPQDRQFILSSKKLLLSDSGFYLCAWRPPGGRDQPQHFGDGTRLSIL.